This T cell receptor beta chain comes out of a study of blood T cells in healthy people across ages. The CDR3 spans 16 residues. In germline, CDR1 is MNHEY, CDR2 SVGAGI. Every donor contributed around 10 milliliters of peripheral blood by blood draw. Isolation recovered at least 6.5 million PBMCs from every sample. Study results and limitations: Per million T cells, TCR beta diversity dropped about linearly as age rose.

The authors ran a second PCR of roughly 6 to 11 cycles using a sample-barcoded 5' primer and a J-beta primer mix. TCRdb re-derived calls from the 5' RACE reads in MiXCR, one entry per CDR3 protein. In the table there are 1.5 million to 2 million distinct CDR3 sequences, about two fifths of which are singletons. This clonotype was seen just once. Its antigen is as yet unknown. This may stem from a read error, because a much larger clone lies one nucleotide away. Sequenced input: blood. The TCR sequence derives from a human donor in good health. The chain links TRBV6-5 to TRBJ2-1; 10 bases agree with TRBD2. CDR3 sequence reads: CASRSPTSGHHNGQFF. The CDR3 nucleotides are TGTGCCAGCAGATCTCCGACTAGCGGGCACCACAATGGGCAGTTCTTC.